What follows is one T cell receptor beta chain and its context. The CDR3 is 15 amino acids. Germline-derived CDR1 and CDR2 are MNHNY and SVGAGI (reference sequence). V gave up 10 bases and J gave up 2 bases; unmatched junction bases: 12. This sample is part of a study of immune evolution from preneoplasia to lung adenocarcinoma. Clones were read by immunoSEQ multiplex PCR, and TCRdb kept only the in-frame ones, dropping some. The data show thousands of clones, with under 90% seen just once and 4.5% to 5% held by the top ten. The source is an older person with invasive lung adenocarcinoma. This chain connects TRBV6-6 to TRBJ1-2; TRBD1 matches at 8 bases. Sequencing was carried out using FFPE invasive lung adenocarcinoma tissue. The CDR3 nucleotides are TGTGCCATCACCTTGGACAGGGAGGGAAACTATGGCTACACCTTC. This translates into CAITLDREGNYGYTF.